This record covers a single T cell receptor (beta chain). Antigen unknown. At the survey level, the v3.0 immunoSEQ assay was run. Data came from immunoSEQ multiplex PCR; TCRdb stores just in-frame clones and leaves some out. The repertoire holds 35,000 to 45,000 clones, over 80% seen once, with 6.2% in the top ten. This entry comes from a study of long-term antiretroviral therapy in people with HIV. Findings and limits, study-wide: Participants lacked recorded data on ART adherence, viral resistance or therapy changes.

Germline CDR1 and CDR2: SGHAT and FQNNGV. The CDR3 runs 15 residues. V was clipped by 4 bases and J by 6 bases, with 18 bases between them. The sequencing used unsorted PBMCs, collected 1 year after starting antiretroviral therapy. The receptor was derived from a man between 18 and 35 years old with HIV. The chain couples TRBV11-2 to TRBJ1-2; D uncertain. The CDR3 DNA follows: TGTGCCAGCAGCTATGAGACGGAGATTGTTAATGGCTACACCTTC. It yields the protein CASSYETEIVNGYTF.